The 20 T cell receptor beta chains below come from one sample, sequenced in a study of T-cell memory formation after mild COVID-19. Via MiXCR, TCRdb re-called the 5' RACE reads, giving one row per CDR3 protein. The top ten hold roughly a fifth of the sample, which has under 350,000 distinct CDR3 sequences, around 16% seen once. The specimen was PBMCs or a T cell subset sorted from them (not recorded which). The receptor source for this set is a man aged 18 to 29 who had mild COVID-19 (a few samples of this study predate the infection). Cell type and time point are not known.

This clonotype was seen at least ten times. The chain is built from TRBV5-8 and TRBJ2-3; TRBD1 matches 7 bases. V was clipped by 4 bases and J by 3 bases; unmatched bases: 11. CDR1 SGHTS and CDR2 YDEGEE come from the germline V gene. The length of the CDR3 is 16 residues. The CDR3 sequence: CASSPGTASLTDTQYF. The CDR3 nucleotides are TGTGCCAGCAGCCCCGGGACAGCCAGTTTGACAGATACGCAGTATTTT.

This clonotype was counted a few times. The chain links TRBV5-5 to TRBJ1-2; TRBD1 might be the D (6 bases). The CDR3 extends over 18 amino acids. Germline CDR1 and CDR2: SGHKS and YYEKEE (reference sequence). V was trimmed by 3 bases and J by 3 bases, leaving 24 bases between them. CDR3 sequence reads: CASSSPTDRTPRDYGYTF. CDR3 in DNA: TGTGCCAGCAGCTCTCCCACTGACAGGACCCCTCGGGACTATGGCTACACCTTC.

This clonotype was observed a few times. The chain couples TRBV20-1 to TRBJ2-7; D unclear. Trimming left V 0 bases short and J 4 bases short, with 16 bases between. There are 15 residues in the CDR3. Germline CDR1 DFQATT, CDR2 SNEGSKA (reference sequence). The CDR3 sequence: CSARDLRSGVYEQYV. CDR3 DNA: TGCAGTGCTAGAGATTTGAGGTCTGGGGTTTACGAGCAGTACGTC.

The chain has TRBV7-3 and TRBJ2-2, with D possibly TRBD1 on 7 matching bases. The V gene lost 1 base and the J gene lost 5 bases, with 11 bases spanning the gap. The germline gives CDR1 SGHTA, CDR2 FQGTGA. CDR3 length: 15 residues. CDR3 in amino acids: CASSLSPGGTGELFF. DNA of the CDR3: TGTGCCAGCAGCTTAAGTCCAGGGGGGACCGGGGAGCTGTTTTTT.

This clonotype was counted between two and nine times. V gene TRBV14 combines with J gene TRBJ2-1; D gene uncertain. The CDR3 consists of 12 residues. V lost 4 bases to trimming and J lost 9 bases, with 10 bases between them. CDR1 is SGHDN and CDR2 is FVKESK in the germline V gene. CDR3 sequence (DNA): TGTGCCAGCAGCCTCTATGGTGTTGAGCAGTTCTTC. Amino acids: CASSLYGVEQFF. The complete variable domain, with remaining parts taken from reference TRBV14 and TRBJ2-1, reads EAGVTQFPSHSVIEKGQTVTLRCDPISGHDNLYWYRRVMGKEIKFLLHFVKESKQDESGMPNNRFLAERTGGTYSTLKVQPAELEDSGVYFCASSLYGVEQFFGPGTRLTVL.

The rearrangement uses TRBV19 and TRBJ1-5, with 8 bases identical to TRBD1. Germline V gene sequence: CDR1 LNHDA, CDR2 SQIVND (reference sequence). V dropped 7 bases and J dropped 5; count of bases not matched to a gene: 13. The CDR3 contains 16 residues. The CDR3 DNA reads as TGTGCCAGTAAGGAGGGGCAGGGGGCCTGGGATCAGCCCCAGCATTTT. It codes for CASKEGQGAWDQPQHF.

This clonotype was counted only a few times. The rearrangement uses TRBV7-6 and TRBJ1-2; D gene uncertain. The germline V gene encodes CDR1 SGHVS and CDR2 FNYEAQ. Trimming took 1 base from V and 0 from J, leaving 12 bases between them. The CDR3 spans 16 residues. CDR3 amino acids: CASSLGGRQSNYGYTF. Written as DNA, the CDR3 is TGTGCCAGCAGCTTAGGAGGGAGGCAGTCTAACTATGGCTACACCTTC.

The chain combines TRBV25-1 with TRBJ2-7, with D possibly being TRBD1 (5 bases). V gave up 4 bases and J gave up 3 bases, with 10 bases separating them. Germline loops: CDR1 MGHDK, CDR2 SYGVNS. The CDR3 consists of 13 residues. CDR3 region: CASSGTGRYEQYF. CDR3 bases: TGTGCCAGCAGTGGTACAGGCCGCTACGAGCAGTACTTC.

This clonotype occurred a few times. This chain uses TRBV4-3 with TRBJ2-3; 9 nucleotides align to TRBD1. Germline lookup yields CDR1 LGHNA and CDR2 YSLEER. With V trimmed by 4 bases and J by 5 bases, 10 bases remained unmatched. The CDR3 is 16 amino acids. CDR3 coding DNA: TGCGCCAGCAGCCTGGGGGACCGGGACAGGGTAGATACGCAGTATTTT. Translating it yields CASSLGDRDRVDTQYF.

This clonotype has just a few counts. J is TRBJ2-2 and V is TRBV27; the D is unclear. The CDR3 consists of 13 residues. V was cut by 2 bases and J by 4 bases, with 5 bases left in between. Germline CDR1 and CDR2: MNHEY and SMNVEV (reference sequence). As DNA, the CDR3 is TGTGCCAGCAGTTTACGCGGCACCGGGGAGCTGTTTTTT. Encoded protein: CASSLRGTGELFF.

This clonotype was observed a handful of times. V is TRBV4-3 and J is TRBJ2-2, with TRBD1 matching 9 bases. The CDR3 contains 18 residues. J was trimmed by 4 bases and V by 0 bases; bases with no gene match: 9. Germline values: CDR1 LGHNA, CDR2 YSLEER. CDR3 loop: CASSQETTGGSFTGELFF. DNA of the CDR3: TGCGCCAGCAGCCAAGAAACAACAGGGGGCTCTTTCACCGGGGAGCTGTTTTTT.

This clonotype turned up a few times. V is TRBV30 and J is TRBJ2-5; D not resolved. Germline loops: CDR1 GTSNPN, CDR2 SVGIG (reference sequence). V gave up 2 bases and J gave up 2 bases, with 6 bases separating them. The CDR3 sequence is 12 residues long. In DNA form, the CDR3 reads TGTGCCTGGAGTATAGGGCAAGAGACCCAGTACTTC. The encoded protein is CAWSIGQETQYF.

J is TRBJ1-1 and V is TRBV5-1; D possibly corresponds to TRBD1 (6 bases). CDR3 length equals 16 residues. Per the germline V gene, CDR1 is SGHRS and CDR2 is YFSETQ. V lost 1 base, J lost 0 bases, and 13 bases lay in between. The CDR3 DNA sequence: TGCGCCAGCAGCTTGCCCAGGGGACGGATGAACACTGAAGCTTTCTTT. Translating it yields CASSLPRGRMNTEAFF.

The J gene is TRBJ2-1, the V gene TRBV6-2 or TRBV6-3; TRBD2 matches 10 bases. The end of the DNA aligns better with TRBJ2-7, so the J call may be wrong. CDR3 size: 16 residues. Germline CDR1 reads MNHEY; CDR2 reads SVGEGT. CDR3 sequence reads: CASSPPGLAYYNEQYF. The DNA of the CDR3 is TGTGCCAGCAGCCCCCCGGGACTAGCGTACTACAATGAGCAGTACTTC.

The sample holds a few counts of this clonotype. The rearrangement joins TRBV7-2 to TRBJ2-1, with TRBD1 identical over 11 bases. Germline CDR1 reads SGHTA; CDR2 reads FQGNSA. The V gene end was trimmed by 1 base and the J gene end by 7 bases; junction bases not matched to a gene: 3. The CDR3 totals 15 residues. The CDR3 protein is CASSLVGQGGNEQFF. The CDR3, as DNA: TGTGCCAGCAGCTTAGTGGGACAGGGGGGGAATGAGCAGTTCTTC.

This chain links TRBV25-1 with TRBJ2-3; 12 bases agree with TRBD1. The germline V gene has CDR1 MGHDK and CDR2 SYGVNS. The CDR3 contains 16 residues. Trimming at V came to 4 bases and at J to 4 bases, leaving 6 bases not matched to a gene. The CDR3 DNA sequence: TGTGCCAGCAGTGCCCGGGACAGGGGGCCGGCAGATACGCAGTATTTT. It yields the protein CASSARDRGPADTQYF.

This chain links TRBV5-1 with TRBJ2-3; D call uncertain. This CDR3 comprises 14 residues. Germline CDR1 and CDR2: SGHRS and YFSETQ. With 3 bases removed from V and 0 bases from J, the gap between germline ends came to 8 bases. CDR3 nucleotides: TGCGCCAGCAGCTCCAACCCTAGCACAGATACGCAGTATTTT. Residues: CASSSNPSTDTQYF.

This clonotype was seen more than once but under ten times. The chain combines TRBV7-8 with TRBJ1-5; D uncertain. Per germline, CDR1 SGHVS and CDR2 FQNEAQ. Trimming left V 0 bases short and J 1 base short, with 4 bases between. This CDR3 contains 14 residues. The CDR3 nucleotides read TGTGCCAGCAGCTTAGCATGGAGCAATCAGCCCCAGCATTTT. Its translation is CASSLAWSNQPQHF.

This clonotype appeared many times. The J gene is TRBJ1-1, the V gene TRBV7-3, with 7 positions matching TRBD1. The germline V gene encodes CDR1 SGHTA and CDR2 FQGTGA. The CDR3 is 13 amino acids. V shed 5 bases and J 5 bases; nucleotides not matched to a gene: 5. The DNA of the CDR3 is TGTGCCAGCAGCACTCAGGGGGGGACTGAAGCTTTCTTT. Encoded protein: CASSTQGGTEAFF.

This clonotype was seen ten or more times. The chain couples TRBV6-6 to TRBJ2-1; a weak D match, TRBD2 (6 bases). Germline assignment: CDR1 MNHNY and CDR2 SVGAGI (reference sequence). V was clipped by 4 bases and J by 0 bases, with 10 bases between them. The CDR3 is 15 amino acids. This chain's CDR3 is CASSLAESSYNEQFF. CDR3 nucleotide sequence: TGTGCCAGCAGTTTAGCGGAGAGCTCCTACAATGAGCAGTTCTTC.